A single sample gave rise to the 23 T cell receptor beta chains below, sequenced in a study of blood T cell repertoires in COVID-19. Sequenced by immunoSEQ multiplex PCR; TCRdb stores in-frame clones only, minus some. The sample carries approximately 100,000 clones, around 83% recorded once. Sequencing input: peripheral blood. The receptors were gathered from a woman older than 75 with active or convalescent COVID-19.

The rearrangement links TRBV2 to TRBJ1-5; 9 positions agree with TRBD1. The germline CDR1 and CDR2 sequences are SNHLY and FYNNEI. CDR3 length: 17 residues. The ends lost 4 bases at V and 4 bases at J; junction bases unmatched: 11. CDR3 loop: CASSAEGGQGPNQPQHF. The CDR3 DNA reads as TGTGCCAGCAGTGCGGAGGGGGGACAGGGACCGAATCAGCCCCAGCATTTT.

The sample holds one count of this clone. The chain is built from TRBV9 and TRBJ1-4; TRBD1 is a possible D gene (6 bases). Germline assignment: CDR1 SGDLS and CDR2 YYNGEE. The germline V and J ends were trimmed by 4 bases and 4 bases, with 14 bases remaining between them. The CDR3 consists of 15 residues. The CDR3 loop is CASSWGPDLNEKLFF. Written as DNA, the CDR3 is TGTGCCAGCAGCTGGGGGCCCGACCTTAATGAAAAACTGTTTTTT.

The chain employs TRBV7-6 and TRBJ2-3, with 8 bases fitting TRBD1. Looked up from germline, CDR1 is SGHVS and CDR2 is FNYEAQ. The V and J ends lost 5 bases and 11 bases, in that order; junction bases with no gene match: 15. The CDR3 runs 15 residues. The CDR3 is CASSPGRGLFIGQYF. The CDR3 bases are TGTGCCAGCAGCCCCGGCAGGGGGCTTTTCATAGGGCAGTATTTT.

Only one count was recorded for this clone. J is TRBJ2-3 and V is TRBV18; 9 positions match TRBD2. CDR1 and CDR2 from the germline V gene are KGHSH and LQKENI. V dropped 3 bases and J dropped 4; count of bases not matched to a gene: 8. The length of the CDR3 is 16 residues. DNA of the CDR3: TGTGCCAGCTCACCGTTAATTAGCGGGAGCTCAGATACGCAGTATTTT. This translates into CASSPLISGSSDTQYF.

This chain links TRBV9 with TRBJ1-1, with 9 bases that match TRBD1. J lost 4 bases, V lost 4 bases, and 8 bases had no gene match. The V gene's germline CDR1 is SGDLS and CDR2 YYNGEE. The CDR3 sequence is 15 residues long. CDR3 residues: CASSPRDRVSTEAFF. In DNA, the CDR3 is TGTGCCAGCAGCCCACGGGACAGGGTTTCCACTGAAGCTTTCTTT.

V is TRBV19 and J is TRBJ2-1, with TRBD2 matching over 16 bases. The CDR3 contains 18 residues. CDR1 is LNHDA and CDR2 is SQIVND in the germline V gene (reference sequence). Trimming removed 4 bases from V and 6 bases from J; junction bases left unmatched: 9. CDR3 DNA sequence: TGTGCCAGTAGTAGGGGACTAGCGGGAGGGCCCCGTGGCAATGAGCAGTTCTTC. Amino acids: CASSRGLAGGPRGNEQFF.

The chain joins TRBV7-2 to TRBJ1-1; 8 nucleotides agree with TRBD1. V was pared by 4 bases and J by 1 base, with 5 bases of the junction left unmatched. Germline CDR1 and CDR2: SGHTA and FQGNSA. The CDR3 contains 15 residues. The CDR3 here is CASSSSTGANTEAFF. The CDR3 DNA follows: TGTGCCAGCAGCTCCTCGACAGGGGCGAACACTGAAGCTTTCTTT.

The V and J genes are TRBV19 and TRBJ1-1; TRBD1 aligns across 9 bases. This CDR3 has 14 amino acids. Germline CDR1 LNHDA, CDR2 SQIVND (reference sequence). Trimming cost V 4 bases and J 7 bases; bases outside gene matches: 7. The CDR3 protein is CASSNTGGAIEAFF. The CDR3 nucleotides are TGTGCCAGTAGTAACACAGGGGGCGCCATTGAAGCTTTCTTT.

The chain recombines TRBV7-3 with TRBJ2-1; perhaps TRBD1 as D (5 bases). CDR3 length: 15 residues. Trimming left V 5 bases short and J 1 base short, with 12 bases between. Germline V gives CDR1 SGHTA, CDR2 FQGTGA. The CDR3, as DNA: TGTGCCAGCAGCGTCCAGGGAACTTCCTACAATGAGCAGTTCTTC. This sequence encodes CASSVQGTSYNEQFF.

The chain combines TRBV5-4 with TRBJ2-1; perhaps TRBD2 as D (5 bases). Per the germline V gene, CDR1 is SGHNT and CDR2 is YYREEE (reference sequence). The CDR3 is made up of 16 amino acids. Trimming took 0 bases from V and 4 from J, leaving 14 bases between them. As DNA, the CDR3 is TGTGCCAGCAGCTTGGGGCCCCTAGCAGATTACAATGAGCAGTTCTTC. It translates to CASSLGPLADYNEQFF.

This clone was seen only once. The DNA for the CDR3 is TGTGCCAGCAGCTTATCCGGCAGGCGCAATGAGCAGTTCTTC. This sequence encodes CASSLSGRRNEQFF. The V and J genes are TRBV7-3 and TRBJ2-1; the D is unclear. CDR3 length: 14 amino acids. Trimming pared 2 bases from V and 6 bases from J, leaving 11 bases between. Germline V lookup: CDR1 SGHTA, CDR2 FQGTGA.

This chain joins TRBV9 and TRBJ2-5; 7 bases align to TRBD2. Germline CDR1 SGDLS, CDR2 YYNGEE. This CDR3 is built from 16 residues. The junction had 10 bases not matched to a gene; V was cut back by 3 bases and J by 2 bases. The CDR3 is CASSASGGQYQETQYF. Written as DNA, the CDR3 is TGTGCCAGCAGCGCCTCGGGAGGACAATATCAAGAGACCCAGTACTTC.

The chain recombines TRBV5-1 with TRBJ2-1, with TRBD1 identical over 7 bases. V dropped 4 bases and J dropped 0; count of bases not matched to a gene: 1. The CDR3 sequence is 14 residues long. Germline CDR1 is SGHRS and CDR2 is YFSETQ. The CDR3: CASSRTGSYNEQFF. For the CDR3, the DNA is TGCGCCAGCAGCCGGACAGGCTCCTACAATGAGCAGTTCTTC.

CDR3 protein: CASTRGTGGESPLHF. In DNA, the CDR3 is TGTGCCAGCACCCGGGGGACAGGGGGCGAATCACCCCTCCACTTT. This chain uses TRBV27 with TRBJ1-6, with TRBD1 matching 12 bases. V shed 7 bases, J shed 10 bases, and the junction held 8 bases outside the gene matches. This CDR3 is 15 amino acids long. Germline lookup yields CDR1 MNHEY and CDR2 SMNVEV (reference sequence).

This clone has a single count. This sequence joins TRBV10-1 and TRBJ2-7, with 9 bases identical to TRBD1. This CDR3 has 15 residues. From germline, CDR1 is WNHNN and CDR2 SYGVQD (reference sequence). Trimming removed 6 bases from V and 1 base from J; junction bases left unmatched: 7. The CDR3 here is CASSAWTGASYEQYF. The CDR3 region has the DNA TGCGCCAGCAGCGCATGGACAGGGGCTTCCTACGAGCAGTACTTC.

The rearrangement joins TRBV6-4 to TRBJ2-1; 10 nucleotides agree with TRBD1. The CDR3 is 15 residues long. CDR1 and CDR2 from the germline V gene are MRHNA and SNTAGT. With V trimmed by 6 bases and J by 9 bases, 11 bases remained unmatched. CDR3 protein: CASSAQGQGNGEQFF. DNA for the CDR3: TGTGCCAGCAGCGCCCAGGGACAGGGGAACGGTGAGCAGTTCTTC.

The chain couples TRBV5-1 to TRBJ2-5, with 9 bases identical to TRBD2. This CDR3 region has 14 residues. V shed 4 bases, J shed 4 bases, and the junction held 5 bases outside the gene matches. Germline CDR1 and CDR2: SGHRS and YFSETQ. CDR3 sequence (DNA): TGCGCCAGCAGCCCGGGGACTAGCCGAGAGACCCAGTACTTC. Amino acids: CASSPGTSRETQYF.

The chain employs TRBV11-2 and TRBJ2-7, with 8 bases that match TRBD2. Per germline, CDR1 SGHAT and CDR2 FQNNGV. With V trimmed by 1 base and J by 5 bases, 10 bases remained unmatched. The length of the CDR3 is 16 residues. This CDR3 reads CASSLGELGSGNEQYF. The CDR3 DNA sequence: TGTGCCAGCAGCTTAGGGGAACTGGGTAGCGGGAACGAGCAGTACTTC.

Here the CDR3 DNA reads TGTGCCAGCAGACCGGACAGGGCTTCTTGGTCACCCCTCCACTTT. This codes for CASRPDRASWSPLHF. The chain couples TRBV7-2 to TRBJ1-6; 8 nucleotides match TRBD1. Germline trimming cut 6 bases from V and 10 bases from J; bases unmatched to any gene: 11. CDR3 size: 15 residues. CDR1 and CDR2 from the germline V gene are SGHTA and FQGNSA.

The table lists this clone with a count of one. The chain has TRBV4-1 and TRBJ2-4; a possible D gene is TRBD1 (7 bases). The germline CDR1 and CDR2 sequences are MGHRA and YSYEKL. Deletions cut 1 base from V and 3 bases from J, with 13 bases between. CDR3 length: 16 amino acids. The DNA for the CDR3 is TGCGCCAGCAGCCAAGTCGGGCAGGGGGGCAAAAACATTCAGTACTTC. Translated, it gives CASSQVGQGGKNIQYF.

V and J are TRBV28 and TRBJ2-7; the match to TRBD1 covers 8 bases. The CDR3 consists of 15 residues. Trimming cost V 7 bases and J 1 base; bases outside gene matches: 9. Germline CDR1 and CDR2: MDHEN and SYDVKM. This CDR3 reads CASKLGQAVSYEQYF. CDR3 nucleotide sequence: TGTGCCAGCAAGTTGGGACAGGCGGTTTCCTACGAGCAGTACTTC.

This rearrangement joins TRBV15 to TRBJ2-7; 10 bases are shared with TRBD1. V shed 2 bases and J 6 bases; nucleotides not matched to a gene: 4. The CDR3 extends over 14 amino acids. From germline, CDR1 is LNHNV and CDR2 YYDKDF (reference sequence). CDR3 sequence (DNA): TGTGCCACCAGCAGAAGGGACAGGGGACGCGAGCAGTACTTC. It is translated as CATSRRDRGREQYF.

This clone was seen once. In DNA form, the CDR3 reads TGTGCCAGCAGTTTATTGAGGGATATGAACACTGAAGCTTTCTTT. Protein product: CASSLLRDMNTEAFF. The chain couples TRBV27 to TRBJ1-1; unclear D gene. CDR1 is MNHEY and CDR2 is SMNVEV in the germline V gene (reference sequence). V was trimmed by 1 base and J by 0 bases, leaving 9 bases between them. CDR3 size: 15 residues.